The source of this T cell receptor beta chain is a study of Graves' ophthalmopathy and Graves' hyperthyroidism. In this sample, this clonotype turned up many times. The antigen is undetermined. Ophthalmopathy donors showed moderate-to-severe activity, CAS ≥3, NOSPECS ≥4 and a duration under 3 months. Points from the study as a whole: For separating ophthalmopathy from stable hyperthyroidism, a 13-signature model gave 87.88% sensitivity and roughly 79% specificity.

RNA transcripts were the template, and TCR beta CDR3 regions were amplified from them. Second-round multiplex PCR came after first-round RT-PCR with HTBI primers. TCRdb called the multiplex PCR reads again in MiXCR, with one record for every CDR3 protein. The sample has a few hundred thousand distinct CDR3 sequences; around 19% are singletons. Germline V gene sequence: CDR1 MNHEY, CDR2 SVGAGI. V lost 5 bases and J lost 6; bases outside the gene matches: 6. This CDR3 is built from 14 residues. This clonotype was obtained from a woman aged 18-35 years with Graves' ophthalmopathy. Sequenced input: peripheral blood. This chain uses TRBV6-5 with TRBJ2-7; 11 nucleotides line up with TRBD2. The CDR3 nucleotides read TGTGCCAGCAGTAACAGACTAGCGGGAATCGAGCAGTACTTC. Amino acids: CASSNRLAGIEQYF.